The 23 T cell receptor beta chains reported below all come from one sample, sequenced in a study of cytomegalovirus exposure and HLA in healthy donors. The PCR made use of 60 Vbeta and 13 Jbeta primers. Assay: immunoSEQ multiplex PCR; the TCRdb copy retains only in-frame clones and omits some. The data contain under 200,000 clones, about 79% of them seen just once; the ten biggest clones take up under 7.5%. Material: PBMCs. The receptor source for this set is a middle-aged man in good health and CMV-seropositive.

The CDR3 spells CASSYGGQGADGYTF. CDR3 coding DNA: TGTGCCAGCAGTTACGGGGGACAGGGGGCCGACGGCTACACCTTC. The chain recombines TRBV6-5 with TRBJ1-2; 12 positions match TRBD1. The CDR3 sequence is 15 residues long. V dropped 2 bases and J dropped 8; count of bases not matched to a gene: 6. Germline V lookup: CDR1 MNHEY, CDR2 SVGAGI.

V gene TRBV18 combines with J gene TRBJ1-5, with 7 bases matching TRBD1. Germline values: CDR1 KGHSH, CDR2 LQKENI. The V gene end was trimmed by 2 bases and the J gene end by 2 bases; junction bases not matched to a gene: 3. The CDR3 totals 15 residues. Here the CDR3 DNA reads TGTGCCAGCTCACCAGTGCAGGGGGGCAATCAGCCCCAGCATTTT. This sequence encodes CASSPVQGGNQPQHF.

V and J are TRBV6-5 and TRBJ1-2, with D uncertain. V was trimmed by 5 bases and J by 9 bases, leaving 19 bases between them. Germline V CDR1 and CDR2: MNHEY, SVGAGI. This CDR3 has 14 amino acids. In DNA, the CDR3 is TGTGCCAGCAGTGCCCTCGAGCCTATTTCCAGCTACACCTTC. Its translation: CASSALEPISSYTF.

The genes are TRBV18 and TRBJ2-5; TRBD1 is a possible D gene (6 bases). The CDR3 is made up of 13 amino acids. Germline V gene data show CDR1 as KGHSH and CDR2 as LQKENI. The V gene lost 6 bases and the J gene lost 4 bases, with 12 bases spanning the gap. This chain's CDR3 is CASSVGGRETQYF. CDR3 DNA sequence: TGTGCCAGCTCCGTAGGGGGAAGAGAGACCCAGTACTTC.

This chain connects TRBV5-1 to TRBJ2-1; 9 bases map to TRBD2. The V gene's germline CDR1 is SGHRS and CDR2 YFSETQ. The CDR3 is 14 amino acids. Trimming removed 7 bases from V and 8 bases from J; junction bases left unmatched: 10. CDR3 protein: CASAPAGGPHEQFF. CDR3 sequence (DNA): TGCGCCAGCGCGCCGGCGGGAGGGCCCCATGAGCAGTTCTTC.

The V gene is TRBV25-1, the J gene TRBJ2-5; 11 bases line up with TRBD2. From germline, CDR1 is MGHDK and CDR2 SYGVNS. This CDR3 region has 17 residues. Unmatched junction bases numbered 13, after V lost 5 bases and J lost 5 bases. CDR3 sequence (DNA): TGTGCCAGCAGTCTCCGGACTAGCGGGCACTTTCCGGAGACCCAGTACTTC. This encodes CASSLRTSGHFPETQYF.

The CDR3 DNA is TGTGCCAGCAGCCTCAGGGATGGCTATGGCTACACCTTC. Translated: CASSLRDGYGYTF. The chain has TRBV11-1 and TRBJ1-2; D may be TRBD1 (5 bases). CDR1 SGHAT and CDR2 FQDESV come from the germline V gene (reference sequence). The CDR3 is 13 amino acids. Deletions cut 5 bases from V and 4 bases from J, with 11 bases between.

The chain employs TRBV19 and TRBJ1-5, with 7 positions matching TRBD1. Trimming cost V 5 bases and J 1 base; bases outside gene matches: 5. The CDR3 extends over 15 amino acids. The germline CDR1 and CDR2 sequences are LNHDA and SQIVND (reference sequence). CDR3 protein: CASSAGGASNQPQHF. The CDR3 DNA sequence: TGTGCCAGTAGTGCAGGGGGAGCGAGCAATCAGCCCCAGCATTTT.

This clone has just one count. V gene TRBV19 combines with J gene TRBJ2-1, with a possible D match to TRBD2 (6 bases). The CDR3 runs to 17 residues. V lost 5 bases and J lost 7, with 24 bases in between. Germline CDR1 and CDR2: LNHDA and SQIVND (reference sequence). CDR3 nucleotide sequence: TGTGCCAGTAGTGCGAGAACTAGCCCCCTGGGGCTAAATGAGCAGTTCTTC. Translated, it gives CASSARTSPLGLNEQFF.

The J gene is TRBJ2-2, the V gene TRBV19, with a possible D match to TRBD1 (5 bases). This CDR3 region has 14 residues. Germline V gene data show CDR1 as LNHDA and CDR2 as SQIVND (reference sequence). The V gene lost 6 bases and the J gene lost 3 bases, with 11 bases spanning the gap. This chain's CDR3 is CASRQGIDTGELFF. CDR3 in DNA: TGTGCCAGTAGGCAGGGAATCGACACCGGGGAGCTGTTTTTT.

The chain links TRBV7-9 to TRBJ2-2, with D maybe TRBD2 (6 bases). Germline assignment: CDR1 SEHNR and CDR2 FQNEAQ (reference sequence). The CDR3 sequence is 14 residues long. V lost 6 bases, J lost 3 bases, and 11 bases lay in between. CDR3 DNA: TGTGCCAGCAGACTGGGGGGACACACCGGGGAGCTGTTTTTT. This gives the protein CASRLGGHTGELFF. The full variable domain, with the rest looked up from reference TRBV7-9 and TRBJ2-2, is DTGVSQNPRHKITKRGQNVTFRCDPISEHNRLYWYRQTLGQGPEFLTYFQNEAQLEKSRLLSDRFSAERPKGSFSTLEIQRTEQGDSAMYLCASRLGGHTGELFFGEGSRLTVL.

Concerning this clone: Other nucleotide sequences in the sample specify the same CDR3. The chain joins TRBV6-1 to TRBJ1-1; the D gene is possibly TRBD1 (5 bases). The germline CDR1 and CDR2 sequences are MNHNS and SASEGT. The CDR3 totals 14 residues. Between the trimmed V and J ends, which lost 3 bases and 3 bases, there was a span of 11 bases. The CDR3 DNA reads TGTGCCAGCAGTGACGGTCAAGGGGACACTGAAGCTTTCTTT. Residues: CASSDGQGDTEAFF.

This clone was recorded only once. The rearrangement links TRBV29-1 to TRBJ2-1; 11 nucleotides agree with TRBD2. Germline lookup yields CDR1 SQVTM and CDR2 ANQGSEA. V shed 8 bases, J shed 5 bases, and the junction held 8 bases outside the gene matches. There are 14 residues in the CDR3. CDR3 amino acids: CSLGGGLADNEQFF. CDR3 nucleotide sequence: TGCAGCCTCGGAGGGGGACTAGCGGACAATGAGCAGTTCTTC.

The rearrangement uses TRBV11-3 and TRBJ2-7; D may be TRBD1 (6 bases). This CDR3 has 15 amino acids. CDR1 SGHNT and CDR2 YENEEA come from the germline V gene. V shed 0 bases and J shed 2 bases, with 11 bases lying between them. Written as DNA, the CDR3 is TGTGCCAGCAGCTTAGACAGGGGAGACACCTACGAGCAGTACGTC. It specifies CASSLDRGDTYEQYV.

Turning to this clone: Other DNA sequences within the sample encode an identical CDR3. The chain has TRBV27 and TRBJ2-1; TRBD2 is a possible D gene (5 bases). Germline lookup yields CDR1 MNHEY and CDR2 SMNVEV (reference sequence). Trimming took off 2 bases at V and 8 bases at J, with 13 bases between the two ends. This CDR3 spans 14 amino acids. The CDR3 reads CASSLGRRVDEQFF. The CDR3, as DNA: TGTGCCAGCAGTTTAGGGAGACGGGTCGATGAGCAGTTCTTC.

This clone occurred a few times. The chain is built from TRBV2 and TRBJ1-5, with D hard to call. CDR1 is SNHLY and CDR2 is FYNNEI in the germline V gene. The CDR3 has 16 amino acids. V lost 3 bases and J lost 2, with 14 bases in between. Here the CDR3 reads CASSDMGRRGNQPQHF. CDR3 bases: TGTGCCAGCAGTGACATGGGTAGGAGGGGCAATCAGCCCCAGCATTTT.

This chain connects TRBV6-1 to TRBJ2-3, with 10 bases matching TRBD1. CDR1 MNHNS and CDR2 SASEGT come from the germline V gene. CDR3 length: 13 amino acids. The V and J ends lost 6 bases and 4 bases, in that order; junction bases with no gene match: 1. CDR3 loop: CASRGTGADTQYF. The CDR3 DNA reads as TGTGCCAGCAGGGGGACAGGGGCAGATACGCAGTATTTT.

This clone showed up just once. The V call is TRBV9, the J call TRBJ1-2, with a weak D call TRBD1 (5 bases). The CDR3 is made up of 12 amino acids. Germline values: CDR1 SGDLS, CDR2 YYNGEE. Trimming took off 7 bases at V and 8 bases at J, with 15 bases between the two ends. The CDR3 bases are TGTGCCAGCCGGGGGGTTCCGAGAGGCTACACCTTC. Translation: CASRGVPRGYTF.

The rearrangement joins TRBV30 to TRBJ1-5, with no clear D. The CDR3 loop spans 13 amino acids. Germline V lookup: CDR1 GTSNPN, CDR2 SVGIG (reference sequence). V lost 2 bases, J lost 4 bases, and 9 bases lay in between. The CDR3 loop is CAWSYSSNQPQHF. The DNA for the CDR3 is TGTGCCTGGAGTTACAGTTCGAATCAGCCCCAGCATTTT.

The genes are TRBV19 and TRBJ1-1; D is possibly TRBD1 (6 bases). Deletions cut 3 bases from V and 6 bases from J, with 11 bases between. The CDR3 totals 13 residues. Germline V CDR1 and CDR2: LNHDA, SQIVND (reference sequence). The CDR3 DNA sequence: TGTGCCAGTAGTATGATTGAGGGGGCTGAAGCTTTCTTT. It yields the protein CASSMIEGAEAFF.

The V gene is TRBV2, the J gene TRBJ1-3; 9 nucleotides align to TRBD1. This CDR3 has 16 residues. The germline V gene has CDR1 SNHLY and CDR2 FYNNEI. V dropped 1 base and J dropped 1; count of bases not matched to a gene: 2. CDR3 sequence reads: CASSEGDRVSGNTIYF. DNA of the CDR3: TGTGCCAGCAGTGAAGGGGACAGGGTGTCTGGAAACACCATATATTTT.

J is TRBJ2-3 and V is TRBV28; D call uncertain. V was cut by 5 bases and J by 2 bases, with 14 bases left in between. This CDR3 has 15 amino acids. Germline CDR1 and CDR2: MDHEN and SYDVKM. The CDR3 loop is CASSPDQDSTDTQYF. As DNA, the CDR3 is TGTGCCAGCAGTCCGGATCAGGATTCCACAGATACGCAGTATTTT.

This chain joins TRBV14 and TRBJ1-2, with 9 bases matching TRBD1. This CDR3 has 13 residues. Germline V gene lookup returns CDR1 SGHDN and CDR2 FVKESK. V gave up 3 bases and J gave up 4 bases; unmatched junction bases: 0. The CDR3 is CASSQGQGYGYTF. In DNA form, the CDR3 reads TGTGCCAGCAGCCAGGGACAGGGCTATGGCTACACCTTC.